The rows below give T cell receptor beta chains drawn from one sample of a study. TCRdb recomputed calls from the RT-PCR reads with MiXCR, one row per CDR3 protein. The sample holds about 700,000 distinct CDR3 sequences, 13% to 15% seen once. The specimen sequenced was memory CD4+ T cells from blood. The receptors derive from a female donor in good health, serving as a healthy control. Both conserved end residues are part of each CDR3. A D gene is named only where the DNA matches it firmly. Not all rows give a size; the values are once, few, many and, for expanded clones, a class.

j_gene	v_gene	abundance	d_gene	CDR3nt	CDR3aa
TRBJ2-5	TRBV10-3	many	NA	TGTGCCATCAGATGGGACACGATCTCGGAGACCCAGTACTTC	CAIRWDTISETQYF
TRBJ1-1	TRBV4-1	NA	TRBD1	TGCGCCAGCAGCCAGACAGGGGCAGATGGCACTGAAGCTTTCTTT	CASSQTGADGTEAFF
TRBJ2-5	TRBV3-1	NA	NA	TGTGCCAGCAGCCATTACAGGGAAGAGACCCAGTACTTC	CASSHYREETQYF
TRBJ1-6	TRBV24-1	NA	NA	TGTGCCACCAGTGATTCCTCTGACCCATCACCCCTCCACTTT	CATSDSSDPSPLHF
TRBJ2-1	TRBV5-1	many	NA	TGCGCCAGCAGCTTGGCTGAAGGACAGTACAATGAGCAGTTCTTC	CASSLAEGQYNEQFF
TRBJ2-2	TRBV5-6	few	TRBD1	TGTGCCACCCACAGGGGGTGGAACGGGGAGCTGTTTTTT	CATHRGWNGELFF
TRBJ1-5	TRBV2	NA	TRBD1	TGTGCCAGCAGCGACGGACAGGGGGCACCTCAGCAGCCCCAGCATTTT	CASSDGQGAPQQPQHF
TRBJ1-5	TRBV4-1	few	NA	TGCGCCAGCAGCCCCCCGGGGGAGGTTGGAGTCAATCAGCCCCAGCATTTT	CASSPPGEVGVNQPQHF
TRBJ1-5	TRBV20-1	many	TRBD1	TGCAGTGCCATCAGGACAGGCGTCAATCAGCCCCAGCATTTT	CSAIRTGVNQPQHF
TRBJ2-1	TRBV4-2	NA	TRBD2	TGTGCCAGCAGCCAAGGGACTAGCGGGAACAATGAGCAGTTCTTC	CASSQGTSGNNEQFF
TRBJ2-7	TRBV3-1	few	NA	TGTGCCAGCAGCCGGGCAGGGGAAGGTAGCGAGCAGTACTTC	CASSRAGEGSEQYF
TRBJ1-6	TRBV20-1	many	NA	TGCAGTGCCAATAATAGGGACAATTCACCCCTCCACTTT	CSANNRDNSPLHF
TRBJ1-1	TRBV7-9	NA	NA	TGTGCCAGCAGCCCCCTAGCGGGGGCGCTTGCTGGTGAAGCTTTCTTT	CASSPLAGALAGEAFF
TRBJ2-4	TRBV4-3	many	NA	TGCGCCAGCAGCCAGGCCTGGGATTGGAGAAACATTCAGTACTTC	CASSQAWDWRNIQYF
TRBJ2-1	TRBV28	NA	TRBD2	TGTGCCAGCAGCCATAGCGGGAGGGACCTCAATGAGCAGTTCTTC	CASSHSGRDLNEQFF
TRBJ1-5	TRBV10-3	few	NA	TGTGCCATCAGTGAGGGAGCGCAGCCCCAGCATTTT	CAISEGAQPQHF
TRBJ1-6	TRBV7-2	many	TRBD1	TGTGCCAGCAGCTTACGGACAGGGCCAGATTCACCCCTCCACTTT	CASSLRTGPDSPLHF